This T cell receptor beta chain was sequenced during a study of blood T cell repertoires in COVID-19. Study summary: Researchers got acute and convalescent COVID-19 samples from the United States, Italy and Spain.

Germline CDR1 and CDR2: LGHDT and YNNKEL (reference sequence). CDR3 length equals 16 residues. With 3 bases clipped from V and 10 bases from J, the junction kept 13 bases outside the gene matches. Authors' processing steps: Using reference gene primer amplification, nucleated cell counts were estimated. Produced via immunoSEQ multiplex PCR; TCRdb's table is partial and in-frame only. That table is the source of V, J and clone size, and D and trimming were worked out from the DNA. Altogether roughly 240,000 clones are present, 65% to 90% being singletons, with the ten largest covering 2% to 2.5%. The gene calls are TRBV3-1 (or the pseudogene TRBV3-2) and TRBJ2-3; 10 bases map to TRBD1. Sequenced: peripheral blood. This receptor was identified in a man aged 40-50 years who had recovered from COVID-19. The CDR3 region is CASSQDTGTGVLAQYF. The CDR3 DNA follows: TGTGCCAGCAGCCAGGACACCGGGACAGGGGTGTTAGCGCAGTATTTT.